A selection of T cell receptor beta chains follows, all from one sample in a study of T cells expressing NK-cell markers. TCRdb re-called the 5' RACE reads, yielding one record per CDR3 amino acid sequence without DNA. This table holds hundreds of thousands of distinct CDR3 sequences. The sample was blood T cells: a sorted CD56 or NKG2C T cell subset, CD4+ or CD8+ T cells, or bulk PBMC T cells (not recorded which). These receptors came from a woman between 18 and 69 years old in good health. Each CDR3 is given with its conserved first and last residue.

TRBJ2-6,TRBV6-6,CASSRRQGVGTGESSGANVLTF
TRBJ2-1,TRBV20-1,CSARDLGGYSYNEQFF
TRBJ2-2,TRBV12-3/TRBV12-4,CASSQSGGYGELFF
TRBJ2-2,TRBV6-5,CASSYQTSGHTGELFF
TRBJ2-7,TRBV7-2,CASSWGTGSSEQYF
TRBJ2-3,TRBV7-2,CASSRGGRHVADTQYF
TRBJ2-5,TRBV3-1,CASSPLLGRVETQYF
TRBJ1-2,TRBV3-1,CASSQGRGHSGYTF
TRBJ2-1,TRBV12-3/TRBV12-4,CASRIRRGDNEQFF
TRBJ2-7,TRBV28,CASSLGYPRGYEQYF
TRBJ1-3,TRBV7-9,CASSLMKGGNTIYF
TRBJ1-5,TRBV5-6,CASSSRGALMGQPQHF
TRBJ2-3,TRBV12-3/TRBV12-4,CATLSGGPLRTQYF